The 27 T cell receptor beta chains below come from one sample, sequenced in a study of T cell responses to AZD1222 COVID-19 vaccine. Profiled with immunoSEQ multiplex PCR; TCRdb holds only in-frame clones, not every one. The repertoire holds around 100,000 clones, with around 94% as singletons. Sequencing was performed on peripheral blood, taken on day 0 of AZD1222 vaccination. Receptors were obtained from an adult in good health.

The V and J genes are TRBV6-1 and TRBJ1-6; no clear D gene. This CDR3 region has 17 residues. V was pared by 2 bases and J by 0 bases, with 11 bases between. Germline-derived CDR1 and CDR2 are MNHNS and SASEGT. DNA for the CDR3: TGTGCCAGCAGTGAACGGCCCGCGAGCTCCTATAATTCACCCCTCCACTTT. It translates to CASSERPASSYNSPLHF.

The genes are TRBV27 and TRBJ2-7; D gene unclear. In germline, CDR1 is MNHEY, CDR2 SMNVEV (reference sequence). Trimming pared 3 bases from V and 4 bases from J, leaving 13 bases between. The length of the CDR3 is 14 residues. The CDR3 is CASSFDPQGYEQYF. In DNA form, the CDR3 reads TGTGCCAGCAGTTTTGATCCCCAAGGTTACGAGCAGTACTTC.

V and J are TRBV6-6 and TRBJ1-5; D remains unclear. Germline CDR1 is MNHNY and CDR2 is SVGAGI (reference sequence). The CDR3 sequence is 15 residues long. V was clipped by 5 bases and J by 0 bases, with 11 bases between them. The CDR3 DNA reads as TGTGCCAGCAGTAGCACCGATTATAGCAATCAGCCCCAGCATTTT. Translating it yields CASSSTDYSNQPQHF.

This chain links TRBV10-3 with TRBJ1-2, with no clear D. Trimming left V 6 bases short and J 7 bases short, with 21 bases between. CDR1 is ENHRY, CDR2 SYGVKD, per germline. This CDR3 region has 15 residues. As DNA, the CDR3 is TGTGCCATCAGAGACTACTCAGGCGACTCTTCTGGCTACACCTTC. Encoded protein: CAIRDYSGDSSGYTF.

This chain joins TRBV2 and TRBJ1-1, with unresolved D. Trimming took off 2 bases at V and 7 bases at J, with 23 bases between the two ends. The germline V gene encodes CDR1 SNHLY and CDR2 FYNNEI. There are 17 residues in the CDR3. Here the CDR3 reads CASSELAGAGALGEAFF. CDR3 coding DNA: TGTGCCAGCAGTGAATTAGCGGGAGCGGGCGCTTTGGGTGAAGCTTTCTTT.

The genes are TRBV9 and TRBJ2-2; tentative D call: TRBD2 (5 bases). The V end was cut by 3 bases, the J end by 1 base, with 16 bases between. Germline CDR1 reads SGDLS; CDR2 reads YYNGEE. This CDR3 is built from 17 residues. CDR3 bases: TGTGCCAGCAGCGCACCTAGACTTGGAGGGAACACCGGGGAGCTGTTTTTT. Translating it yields CASSAPRLGGNTGELFF. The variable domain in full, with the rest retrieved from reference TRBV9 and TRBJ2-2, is DSGVTQTPKHLITATGQRVTLRCSPRSGDLSVYWYQQSLDQGLQFLIQYYNGEERAKGNILERFSAQQFPDLHSELNLSSLELGDSALYFCASSAPRLGGNTGELFFGEGSRLTVL.

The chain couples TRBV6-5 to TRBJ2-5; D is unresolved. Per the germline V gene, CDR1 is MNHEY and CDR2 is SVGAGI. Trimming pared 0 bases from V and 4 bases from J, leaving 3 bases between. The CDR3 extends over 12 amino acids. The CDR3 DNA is TGTGCCAGCAGTTACTCGCCAGAGACCCAGTACTTC. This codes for CASSYSPETQYF.

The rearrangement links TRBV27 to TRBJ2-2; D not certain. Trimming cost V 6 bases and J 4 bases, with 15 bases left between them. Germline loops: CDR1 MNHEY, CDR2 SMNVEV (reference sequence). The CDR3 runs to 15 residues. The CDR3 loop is CASSPVSPGTGELFF. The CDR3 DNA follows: TGTGCCAGCAGCCCGGTGTCCCCAGGCACCGGGGAGCTGTTTTTT.

CDR3: CASRVIAGRFFGPQHF. The CDR3 nucleotides read TGTGCCAGCAGAGTGATAGCAGGGAGGTTTTTTGGGCCCCAGCATTTT. J is TRBJ1-5 and V is TRBV27; D is perhaps TRBD1 (5 bases). This CDR3 is 16 amino acids long. Trimming took 6 bases from V and 9 from J, leaving 24 bases between them. Germline V gene sequence: CDR1 MNHEY, CDR2 SMNVEV (reference sequence).

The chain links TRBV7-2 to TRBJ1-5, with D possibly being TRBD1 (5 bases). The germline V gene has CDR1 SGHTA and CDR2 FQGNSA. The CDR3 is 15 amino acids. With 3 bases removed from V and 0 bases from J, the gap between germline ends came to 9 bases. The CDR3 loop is CASSLGDVSNQPQHF. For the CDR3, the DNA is TGTGCCAGCAGCTTGGGGGACGTTAGCAATCAGCCCCAGCATTTT.

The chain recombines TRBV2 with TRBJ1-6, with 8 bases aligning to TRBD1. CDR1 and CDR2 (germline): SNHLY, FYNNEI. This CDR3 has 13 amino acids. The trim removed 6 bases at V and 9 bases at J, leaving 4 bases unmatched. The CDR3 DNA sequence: TGTGCCAGCAGGGCGGACAGGGTTTCACCCCTCCACTTT. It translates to CASRADRVSPLHF.

The CDR3 DNA is TGTGCCAGCAGTTACTCGTCGGAGGGTGACTTCTACGAGCAGTACTTC. Translating gives CASSYSSEGDFYEQYF. The chain employs TRBV6-5 and TRBJ2-7; possibly TRBD2 for D (6 bases). Germline CDR1 reads MNHEY; CDR2 reads SVGAGI. V was trimmed by 0 bases and J by 3 bases, leaving 15 bases between them. This CDR3 has 16 residues.

The DNA for the CDR3 is TGTGCCAGCAGCTTAGTGGTCACCAGGGGCCGCGCCACCATATATTTT. The encoded protein is CASSLVVTRGRATIYF. The V call is TRBV7-9, the J call TRBJ1-3, with TRBD1 as a possible D gene (6 bases). Trimming took off 1 base at V and 9 bases at J, with 19 bases between the two ends. This CDR3 region has 16 residues. Per germline, CDR1 SEHNR and CDR2 FQNEAQ (reference sequence).

The CDR3 is CASSLNRDSTEAFF. Written as DNA, the CDR3 is TGTGCCAGTTCCCTAAACAGGGATAGCACTGAAGCTTTCTTT. V and J are TRBV7-7 and TRBJ1-1, with D tentatively TRBD1 (6 bases). Trimming removed 9 bases at V and 4 bases at J, with 18 bases between. This CDR3 contains 14 residues. CDR1 and CDR2 (germline): SSHAT, FNYEAQ (reference sequence). Complete variable domain (other parts from reference TRBV7-7 and TRBJ1-1): GAGVSQSPRYKVTKRGQDVTLRCDPISSHATLYWYQQALGQGPEFLTYFNYEAQPDKSGLPSDRFSAERPEGSISTLTIQRTEQRDSAMYRCASSLNRDSTEAFFGQGTRLTVV.

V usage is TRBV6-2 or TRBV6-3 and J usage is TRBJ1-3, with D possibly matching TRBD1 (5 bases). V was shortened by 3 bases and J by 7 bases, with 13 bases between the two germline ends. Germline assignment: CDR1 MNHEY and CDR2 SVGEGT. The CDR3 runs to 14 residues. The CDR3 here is CASSYGRAANTIYF. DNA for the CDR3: TGTGCCAGCAGTTATGGCAGGGCGGCGAACACCATATATTTT.

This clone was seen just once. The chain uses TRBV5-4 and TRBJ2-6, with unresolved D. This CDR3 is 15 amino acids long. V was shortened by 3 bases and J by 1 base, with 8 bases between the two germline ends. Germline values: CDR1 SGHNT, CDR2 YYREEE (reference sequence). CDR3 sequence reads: CASSSARSGANVLTF. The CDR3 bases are TGTGCCAGCAGCTCTGCTAGGTCTGGGGCCAACGTCCTGACTTTC.

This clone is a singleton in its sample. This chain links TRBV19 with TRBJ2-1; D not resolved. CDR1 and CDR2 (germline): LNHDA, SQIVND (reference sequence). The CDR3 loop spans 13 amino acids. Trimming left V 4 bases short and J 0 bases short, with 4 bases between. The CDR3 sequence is CASSRISYNEQFF. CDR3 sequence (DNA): TGTGCCAGTAGTAGAATCTCCTACAATGAGCAGTTCTTC.

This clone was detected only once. The CDR3 DNA sequence: TGTGCCAGCAGTGGGACAGGGGGTCAGCCCCAGCATTTT. Its protein is CASSGTGGQPQHF. The V gene is TRBV12-3 or TRBV12-4, the J gene TRBJ1-5; 11 nucleotides match TRBD1. There are 13 residues in the CDR3. After removal of 5 bases from V and 6 bases from J, the junction contained 0 bases not matched to a gene.

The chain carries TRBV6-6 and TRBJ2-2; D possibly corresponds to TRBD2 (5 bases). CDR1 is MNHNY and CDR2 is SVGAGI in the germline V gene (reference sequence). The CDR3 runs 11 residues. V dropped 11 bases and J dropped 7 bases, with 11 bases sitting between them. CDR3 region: CASARGGELFF. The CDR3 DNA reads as TGTGCCTCAGCCCGGGGCGGGGAGCTGTTTTTT.

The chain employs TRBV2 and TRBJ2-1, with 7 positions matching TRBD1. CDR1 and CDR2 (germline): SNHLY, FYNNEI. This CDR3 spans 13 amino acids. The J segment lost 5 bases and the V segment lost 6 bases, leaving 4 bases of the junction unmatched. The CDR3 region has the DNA TGTGCCAGCAGCAGAGACAGGGACAATGAGCAGTTCTTC. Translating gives CASSRDRDNEQFF. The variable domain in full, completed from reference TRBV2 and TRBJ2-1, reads EPEVTQTPSHQVTQMGQEVILRCVPISNHLYFYWYRQILGQKVEFLVSFYNNEISEKSEIFDDQFSVERPDGSNFTLKIRSTKLEDSAMYFCASSRDRDNEQFFGPGTRLTVL.

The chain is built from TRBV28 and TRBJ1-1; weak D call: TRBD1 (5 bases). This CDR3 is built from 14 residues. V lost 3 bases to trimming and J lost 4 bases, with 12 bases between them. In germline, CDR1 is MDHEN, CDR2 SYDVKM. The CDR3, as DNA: TGTGCCAGCAGTTTCGGGGCCACGGGCACTGAAGCTTTCTTT. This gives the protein CASSFGATGTEAFF.

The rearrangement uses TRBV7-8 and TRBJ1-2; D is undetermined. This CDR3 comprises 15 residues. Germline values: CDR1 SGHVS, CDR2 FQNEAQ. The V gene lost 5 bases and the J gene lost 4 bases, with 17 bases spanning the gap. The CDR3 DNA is TGTGCCAGCAGCCCTACAGCAGGTGGGATCTATGGCTACACCTTC. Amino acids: CASSPTAGGIYGYTF. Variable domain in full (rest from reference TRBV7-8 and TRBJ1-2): GAGVSQSPRYKVAKRGQDVALRCDPISGHVSLFWYQQALGQGPEFLTYFQNEAQLDKSGLPSDRFFAERPEGSVSTLKIQRTQQEDSAVYLCASSPTAGGIYGYTFGSGTRLTVV.

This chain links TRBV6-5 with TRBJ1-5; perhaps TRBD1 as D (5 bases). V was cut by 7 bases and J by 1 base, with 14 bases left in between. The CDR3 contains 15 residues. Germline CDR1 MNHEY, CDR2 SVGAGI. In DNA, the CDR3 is TGTGCCAGCATCGGGGGGTGGGGGAGCAATCAGCCCCAGCATTTT. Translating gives CASIGGWGSNQPQHF.

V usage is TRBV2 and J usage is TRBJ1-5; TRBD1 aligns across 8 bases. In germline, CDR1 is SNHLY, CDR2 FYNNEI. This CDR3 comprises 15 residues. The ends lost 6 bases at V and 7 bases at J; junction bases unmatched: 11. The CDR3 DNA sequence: TGTGCCAGCAGGCCGGCGGGGACAGGACAGCAGCCCCAGCATTTT. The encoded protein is CASRPAGTGQQPQHF.

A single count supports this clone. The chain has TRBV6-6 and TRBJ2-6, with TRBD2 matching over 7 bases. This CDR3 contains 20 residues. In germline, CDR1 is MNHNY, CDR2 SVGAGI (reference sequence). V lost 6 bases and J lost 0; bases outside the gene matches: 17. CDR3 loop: CASSAFGSGEYYSGANVLTF. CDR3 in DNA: TGTGCCAGCAGCGCCTTCGGAAGCGGGGAGTATTACTCTGGGGCCAACGTCCTGACTTTC.

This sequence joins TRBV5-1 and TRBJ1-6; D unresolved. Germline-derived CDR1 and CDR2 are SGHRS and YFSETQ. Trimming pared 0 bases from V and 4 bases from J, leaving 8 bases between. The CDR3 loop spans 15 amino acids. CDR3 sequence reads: CASSLGATYNSPLHF. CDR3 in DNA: TGCGCCAGCAGCTTGGGGGCGACTTATAATTCACCCCTCCACTTT.

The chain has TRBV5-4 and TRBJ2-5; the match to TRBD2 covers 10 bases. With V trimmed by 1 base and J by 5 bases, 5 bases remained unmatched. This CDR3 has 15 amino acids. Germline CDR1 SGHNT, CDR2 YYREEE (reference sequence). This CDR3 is CASSLNLAGAETQYF. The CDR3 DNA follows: TGTGCCAGCAGCTTGAATCTAGCGGGAGCGGAGACCCAGTACTTC. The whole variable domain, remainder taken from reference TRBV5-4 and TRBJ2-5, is ETGVTQSPTHLIKTRGQQVTLRCSSQSGHNTVSWYQQALGQGPQFIFQYYREEENGRGNFPPRFSGLQFPNYSSELNVNALELDDSALYLCASSLNLAGAETQYFGPGTRLLVL.